These 20 T cell receptor beta chains were sequenced from one sample in a study of tumor-infiltrating lymphocytes in primary liver carcinoma (dated by TCRdb to the late 2010s). Sequencing was carried out with an Illumina HiSeq 2500. TCRbeta-specific cDNA was reverse-transcribed from about 520 ng total RNA using a constant-region primer and ProtoScript II reverse transcriptase. TCRbeta libraries were built with three nested multiplex PCR rounds, a slightly modified ARM-PCR procedure. The first two PCR rounds used multiplex TRBV1-TRBV30 forward primers with a Cbeta reverse primer, each for 10 cycles. The public reads were run again by TCRdb, first through fastp at Q25 and then through MiXCR, and only productive beta chains were kept. Merged by CDR3 protein, the rows form single entries marked with the most common genes and DNA. In all, the sample holds some 190,000 distinct CDR3 sequences, and 60% of those were seen once. 70% to 80% of the sample comes from the top ten.

Blood RNA was extracted from unsorted whole blood using TRIzol reagent, and germline DNA was obtained with the DNeasy Blood & Tissue kit. Sample: peripheral blood. The receptors originated from a man aged 35-49 years with primary liver carcinoma and hepatitis B virus infection.

As concerns this clonotype: At one boundary the junction diverges from the germline segment, which might be a read error. The chain recombines TRBV11-2 with TRBJ2-7; 10 positions agree with TRBD1. The CDR3 is 14 residues long. Germline CDR1 reads SGHAT; CDR2 reads FQNNGV. The CDR3 nucleotides read TGTACCAGCAGCTCCCCGGGACAGGGGTGCGAGCAGTACTTC. It codes for CTSSSPGQGCEQYF.

The gene calls are TRBV28 and TRBJ2-2, with D possibly matching TRBD1 (6 bases). The CDR3 length is 12 residues. The germline gives CDR1 MDHEN, CDR2 SYDVKM. V was pared by 2 bases and J by 9 bases, with 7 bases between. The CDR3 sequence is CASSLRDRELFF. The CDR3 DNA reads TGTGCCAGCAGTTTAAGGGACAGGGAGCTGTTTTTT.

This clonotype occurred many times. The V call is TRBV11-2, the J call TRBJ2-4; D remains unclear. With 4 bases removed from V and 6 bases from J, the gap between germline ends came to 10 bases. Germline V lookup: CDR1 SGHAT, CDR2 FQNNGV. The CDR3 spans 13 residues. CDR3 residues: CASSSFLRNIQYF. CDR3 nucleotides: TGTGCCAGCAGCTCGTTTCTCAGAAACATTCAGTACTTC.

The chain carries TRBV6-6 and TRBJ1-5; D unresolved. This CDR3 comprises 14 residues. Germline V gives CDR1 MNHNY, CDR2 SVGAGI (reference sequence). The V gene lost 6 bases and the J gene lost 4 bases, with 13 bases spanning the gap. This CDR3 is CASSQPEENQPQHF. The CDR3 nucleotides are TGTGCCAGCAGCCAACCTGAGGAGAATCAGCCCCAGCATTTT.

As for this clonotype: An end of the junction differs from the germline gene, which may be a read error. The chain combines TRBV11-2 with TRBJ1-4; D not resolved. The CDR3 covers 16 residues. CDR1 SGHAT and CDR2 FQNNGV come from the germline V gene. CDR3 region: CASSFNPGARKEKLFF. In DNA form, the CDR3 reads TGTGCCAGCAGCTTTAATCCGGGAGCCAGAAAGGAAAAACTGTTTTTC. The full variable domain, rest sourced from reference TRBV11-2 and TRBJ1-4, is EAGVAQSPRYKIIEKRQSVAFWCNPISGHATLYWYQQILGQGPKLLIQFQNNGVVDDSQLPKDRFSAERLKGVDSTLKIQPAKLEDSAVYLCASSFNPGARKEKLFFGSGTQLSVL.

This clonotype was seen a few times. The CDR3 region has the DNA TGCGCCAGCAGGCCGACAGGGAGGGCCATTCAGTACTTC. This gives the protein CASRPTGRAIQYF. This chain joins TRBV5-1 and TRBJ2-4; D might be TRBD1 or TRBD2, each matching 7 bases. V lost 5 bases, J lost 9 bases, and 15 bases lay in between. From germline, CDR1 is SGHRS and CDR2 YFSETQ. The CDR3 consists of 13 residues.

This clonotype showed up just once. This may be a read error, as it is one base from a much larger clone. The chain uses TRBV11-3 and TRBJ2-3, with 14 bases fitting TRBD2. V lost 5 bases to trimming and J lost 10 bases; unmatched junction nucleotides: 11. Looked up from germline, CDR1 is SGHNT and CDR2 is YENEEA. The CDR3 sequence is 16 residues long. Here the CDR3 DNA reads TGTGCCAGCAGCCTCGGGACTAGCGGGGGTGCGCATGCGCAGTATTTT. Translation gives CASSLGTSGGAHAQYF.

The V gene is TRBV12-3 or TRBV12-4, the J gene TRBJ2-2; the match to TRBD1 covers 7 bases. Trimming at V came to 3 bases and at J to 6 bases, leaving 13 bases not matched to a gene. CDR3 length equals 17 residues. The CDR3 is CASSFPNRGYLAGELFF. CDR3 in DNA: TGTGCCAGCAGTTTCCCGAACAGGGGCTATCTGGCCGGGGAGCTGTTTTTT.

This clonotype was found a few times. This chain links TRBV6-5 with TRBJ1-4; TRBD1 is a possible D gene (6 bases). Trimming removed 4 bases from V and 1 base from J, with 10 bases in between. The CDR3 contains 15 residues. From germline, CDR1 is MNHEY and CDR2 SVGAGI. This CDR3 is CASSSPGVTNEKLFF. In DNA, the CDR3 is TGTGCCAGCAGTTCTCCAGGGGTAACTAATGAAAAACTGTTTTTT.

The table lists this clonotype with a few counts. The V gene is TRBV4-1, the J gene TRBJ2-4, with a possible D match to TRBD2 (6 bases). Germline CDR1 reads MGHRA; CDR2 reads YSYEKL. V was shortened by 0 bases and J by 2 bases, with 11 bases between the two germline ends. This CDR3 has 16 residues. CDR3 region: CASSQDFRGTKNIQYF. Written as DNA, the CDR3 is TGCGCCAGCAGCCAAGATTTTCGGGGGACCAAAAACATTCAGTACTTC.

In the case of this clonotype: The conserved phenylalanine or tryptophan normally closing the CDR3 is absent here, so this likely arose from a read error. The chain recombines TRBV29-1 with TRBJ2-1; D perhaps matches TRBD1 (6 bases). Trimming cost V 6 bases and J 3 bases, with 12 bases left between them. Germline CDR1 reads SQVTM; CDR2 reads ANQGSEA. The CDR3 sequence is 13 residues long. CDR3 loop: CSVLTGNYNEQFL. The CDR3 nucleotides are TGCAGCGTCTTGACAGGAAACTACAATGAGCAGTTCTTA.

This chain uses TRBV4-1 with TRBJ2-7, with 11 bases aligning to TRBD2. The CDR3 consists of 16 residues. Germline lookup yields CDR1 MGHRA and CDR2 YSYEKL. The junction had 6 bases not matched to a gene; V was cut back by 2 bases and J by 3 bases. The CDR3 sequence is CASSQYTSGSNYEQYF. The CDR3 DNA reads as TGCGCCAGCAGCCAATATACTAGCGGGAGTAACTACGAGCAGTACTTC.

As concerns this clonotype: One base away lies a much larger clone, so this may be a sequencing read error. V gene TRBV29-1 combines with J gene TRBJ2-1; perhaps TRBD2 as D (6 bases). Between the trimmed V and J ends, which lost 5 bases and 4 bases, there was a span of 12 bases. Germline lookup yields CDR1 SQVTM and CDR2 ANQGSEA. The CDR3 extends over 13 amino acids. CDR3 in DNA: TGCAGCGTTCGGCAGGAGGGGTACAATGAGCAGTTCTTC. This codes for CSVRQEGYNEQFF.

For this clonotype: The junction and the germline gene differ at one end; a read error may be behind it. This chain links TRBV12-3 or TRBV12-4 with TRBJ2-2, with 10 bases matching TRBD2. CDR3 size: 15 residues. The CDR3 loop reads CASSRAGGVGGELFF. The CDR3 nucleotides are TGTGCCAGCAGCCGAGCGGGAGGGGTTGGCGGGGAGTTGTTTTTT.

Remarks on this clonotype: The junction and the germline gene differ at one end; a read error may be behind it. The chain is built from TRBV6-5 and TRBJ1-6; no firm D call. There are 14 residues in the CDR3. The germline CDR1 and CDR2 sequences are MNHEY and SVGAGI. DNA of the CDR3: TGTGCCAGCAGTTCTTCCGGGGTCCTTTCACCCTTCCACTTT. Translation: CASSSSGVLSPFHF.

This sequence joins TRBV12-3 or TRBV12-4 and TRBJ2-7; D ambiguous. The length of the CDR3 is 13 residues. V lost 1 base and J lost 2, with 6 bases in between. CDR3 nucleotide sequence: TGTGCCAGCAGTTTAGACAGAGCCTACGAGCAGTACTTC. It translates to CASSLDRAYEQYF.

Comment on this clonotype: A much larger clone sits a single nucleotide away, making a read error possible. The chain combines TRBV4-1 with TRBJ1-1; TRBD1 matches 8 bases. Germline V gene data show CDR1 as MGHRA and CDR2 as YSYEKL. The CDR3 is 14 residues long. In DNA, the CDR3 is TGCGCCAACAGCCAAGTCACAGGGGGCACTGAAGCTTTCTTT. It specifies CANSQVTGGTEAFF.

About this clonotype itself: A read error may produce the germline difference seen at one junction end. The genes are TRBV11-2 and TRBJ2-3; D gene uncertain. The CDR3 extends over 14 amino acids. Looked up from germline, CDR1 is SGHAT and CDR2 is FQNNGV. This CDR3 is CASSSTTIPDTRYF. DNA of the CDR3: TGTGCCAGCAGCTCAACCACAATCCCAGATACGCGGTATTTC.

In regard to this clonotype: A junction boundary mismatches the germline segment, possibly from a read error. The chain combines TRBV10-1 with TRBJ2-2, with 14 positions matching TRBD2. Germline V gives CDR1 WNHNN, CDR2 SYGVQD (reference sequence). The CDR3 loop spans 19 amino acids. CDR3 in amino acids: CASSPGTSGRLLYTGELFF. The CDR3, as DNA: TGCGCCAGCAGTCCCGGGACTAGCGGGAGACTGTTATACACCGGGGAGTTGTTTTTT.

As for this clonotype: The CDR3 does not end in the conserved phenylalanine or tryptophan, so this is likely a read error. This sequence joins TRBV4-1 and TRBJ1-5, with TRBD1 as a possible D gene (6 bases). The V gene lost 4 bases and the J gene lost 2 bases, with 12 bases spanning the gap. The CDR3 is made up of 15 amino acids. Germline V gene sequence: CDR1 MGHRA, CDR2 YSYEKL. Here the CDR3 DNA reads TGCGCCAGCAGCCCAGTCAGGGGCGGCAATCAGCCCCAGCATCTT. Protein sequence: CASSPVRGGNQPQHL.